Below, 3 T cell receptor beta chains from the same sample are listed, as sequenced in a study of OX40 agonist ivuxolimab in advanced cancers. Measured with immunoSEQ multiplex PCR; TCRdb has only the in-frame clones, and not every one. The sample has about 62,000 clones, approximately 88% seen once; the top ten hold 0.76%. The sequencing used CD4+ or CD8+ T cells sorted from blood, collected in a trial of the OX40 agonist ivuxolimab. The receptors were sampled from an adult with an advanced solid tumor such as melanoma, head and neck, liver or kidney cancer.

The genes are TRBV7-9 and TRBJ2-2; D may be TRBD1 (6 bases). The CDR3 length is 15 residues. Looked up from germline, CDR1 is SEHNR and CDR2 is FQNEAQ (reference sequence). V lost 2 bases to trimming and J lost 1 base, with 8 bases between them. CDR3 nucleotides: TGTGCCAGCAGCTTAAGACAGGAGAACACCGGGGAGCTGTTTTTT. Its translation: CASSLRQENTGELFF.

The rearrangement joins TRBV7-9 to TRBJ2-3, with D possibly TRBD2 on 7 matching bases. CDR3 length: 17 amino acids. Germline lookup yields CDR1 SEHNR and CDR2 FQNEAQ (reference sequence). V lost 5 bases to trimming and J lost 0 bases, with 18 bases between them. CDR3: CASSTIGGLSSTDTQYF. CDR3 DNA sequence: TGTGCCAGCAGCACCATCGGGGGGCTGTCGAGCACAGATACGCAGTATTTT.

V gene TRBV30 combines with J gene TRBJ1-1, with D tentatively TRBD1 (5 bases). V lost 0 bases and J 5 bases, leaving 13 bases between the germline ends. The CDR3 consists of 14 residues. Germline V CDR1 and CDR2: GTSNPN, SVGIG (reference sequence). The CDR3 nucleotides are TGTGCCTGGAGTGTGGCGGGGCATGGGACTGAAGCTTTCTTT. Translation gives CAWSVAGHGTEAFF.